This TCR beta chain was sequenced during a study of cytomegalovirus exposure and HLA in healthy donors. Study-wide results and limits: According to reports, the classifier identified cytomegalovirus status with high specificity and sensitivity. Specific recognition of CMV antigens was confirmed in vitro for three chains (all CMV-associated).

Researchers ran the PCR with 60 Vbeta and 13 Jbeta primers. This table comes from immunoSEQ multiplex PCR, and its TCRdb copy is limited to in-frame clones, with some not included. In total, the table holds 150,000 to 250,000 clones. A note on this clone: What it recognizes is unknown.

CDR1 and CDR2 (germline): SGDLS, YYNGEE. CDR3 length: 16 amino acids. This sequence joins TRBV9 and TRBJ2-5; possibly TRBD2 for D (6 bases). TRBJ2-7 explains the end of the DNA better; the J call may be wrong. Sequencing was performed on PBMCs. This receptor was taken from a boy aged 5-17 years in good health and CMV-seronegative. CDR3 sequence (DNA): TGTGCCAGCAGCGTAGGAAAGCGGGCCAGCTCCTACGAGCAGTACTTC. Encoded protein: CASSVGKRASSYEQYF.